The clone carrying this TCR beta chain was seen more than once but under ten times. The data originate from a study of blood T cell dynamics during melanoma immunotherapy. Study details: Standard first-line treatment here was pembrolizumab or nivolumab plus ipilimumab in metastatic melanoma.

Sample time point: pre-treatment baseline. Data came from immunoSEQ multiplex PCR; TCRdb stores just in-frame clones and leaves some out. The repertoire includes fewer than 25,000 clones, roughly 90% of them detected once, and roughly 1.2% sits in the top ten. Trimming shortened V by 5 bases and J by 5 bases, and 13 bases separated the two germline ends. This CDR3 has 14 residues. The germline gives CDR1 MNHEY, CDR2 SVGAGI. The sequencing here drew on blood, taken from a patient treated with checkpoint blockade. The clonotype originates from a human donor with melanoma. The chain joins TRBV6-5 to TRBJ1-3, with no clear D. The CDR3 sequence: CASSPGRSRNTIYF. Here the CDR3 DNA reads TGTGCCAGCAGTCCTGGACGGTCAAGAAACACCATATATTTT.